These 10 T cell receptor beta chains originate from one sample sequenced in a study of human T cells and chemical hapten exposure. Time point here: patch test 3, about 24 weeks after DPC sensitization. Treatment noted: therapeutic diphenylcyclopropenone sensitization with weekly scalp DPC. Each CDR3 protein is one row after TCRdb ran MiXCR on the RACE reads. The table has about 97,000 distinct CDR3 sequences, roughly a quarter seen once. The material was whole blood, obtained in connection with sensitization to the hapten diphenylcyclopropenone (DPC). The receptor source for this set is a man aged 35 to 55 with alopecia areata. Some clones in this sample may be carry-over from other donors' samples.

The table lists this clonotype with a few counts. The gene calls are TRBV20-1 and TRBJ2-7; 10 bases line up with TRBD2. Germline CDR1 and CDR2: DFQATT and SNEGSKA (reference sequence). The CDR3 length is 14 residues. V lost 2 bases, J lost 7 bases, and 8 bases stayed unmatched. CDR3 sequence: CSARTGTSVREQYF. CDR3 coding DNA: TGCAGTGCTAGAACCGGGACTAGCGTCCGGGAGCAGTACTTC.

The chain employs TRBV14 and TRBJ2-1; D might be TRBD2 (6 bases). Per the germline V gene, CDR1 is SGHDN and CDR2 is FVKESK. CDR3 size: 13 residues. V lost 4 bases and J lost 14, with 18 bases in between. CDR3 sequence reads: CASSLGRRGIEFF. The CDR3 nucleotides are TGTGCCAGCAGCCTGGGGCGTCGGGGGATCGAGTTCTTC.

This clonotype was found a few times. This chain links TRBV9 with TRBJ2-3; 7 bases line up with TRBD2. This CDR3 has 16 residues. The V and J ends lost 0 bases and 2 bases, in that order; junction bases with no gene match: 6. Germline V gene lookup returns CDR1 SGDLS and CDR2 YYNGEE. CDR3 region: CASSVVEGGPTDTQYF. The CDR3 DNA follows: TGTGCCAGCAGCGTAGTTGAGGGAGGGCCCACAGATACGCAGTATTTT.

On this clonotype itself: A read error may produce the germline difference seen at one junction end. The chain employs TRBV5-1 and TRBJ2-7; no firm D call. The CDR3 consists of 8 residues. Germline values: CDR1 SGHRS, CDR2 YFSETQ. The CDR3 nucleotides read TGCGCCAGCAGCTTGATCCCCTTC. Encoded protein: CASSLIPF. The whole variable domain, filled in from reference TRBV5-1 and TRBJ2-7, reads KAGVTQTPRYLIKTRGQQVTLSCSPISGHRSVSWYQQTPGQGLQFLFEYFSETQRNKGNFPGRFSGRQFSNSRSEMNVSTLELGDSALYLCASSLIPFGPGTRLTVT.

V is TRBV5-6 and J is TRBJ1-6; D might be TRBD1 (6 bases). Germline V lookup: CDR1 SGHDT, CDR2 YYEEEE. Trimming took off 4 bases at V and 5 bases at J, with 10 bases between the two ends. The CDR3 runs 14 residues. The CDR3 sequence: CASSLWTDNSPLHF. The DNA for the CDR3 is TGTGCCAGCAGCCTGTGGACAGATAATTCACCCCTCCACTTT.

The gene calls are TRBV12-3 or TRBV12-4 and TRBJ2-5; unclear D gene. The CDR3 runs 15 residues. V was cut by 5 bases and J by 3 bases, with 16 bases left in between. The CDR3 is CASSPHLPNKETQYF. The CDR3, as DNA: TGTGCCAGCAGTCCCCATTTGCCCAACAAAGAGACCCAGTACTTC.

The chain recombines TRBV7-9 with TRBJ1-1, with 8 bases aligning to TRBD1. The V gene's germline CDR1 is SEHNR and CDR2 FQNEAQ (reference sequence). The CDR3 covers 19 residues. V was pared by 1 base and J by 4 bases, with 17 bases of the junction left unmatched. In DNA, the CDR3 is TGTGCCAGCAGCTTAGGAGGTTTCGGACAGGGTGAGCGCGGCACTGAAGCTTTCTTT. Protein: CASSLGGFGQGERGTEAFF.

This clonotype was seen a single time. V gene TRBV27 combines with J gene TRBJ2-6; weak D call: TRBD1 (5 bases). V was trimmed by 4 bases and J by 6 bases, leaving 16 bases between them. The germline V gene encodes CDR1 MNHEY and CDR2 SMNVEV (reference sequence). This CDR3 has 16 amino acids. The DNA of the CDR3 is TGTGCCAGCAGTTCGCCCCCAGGGCGCCTGGCCAACGTCCTGACTTTC. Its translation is CASSSPPGRLANVLTF.

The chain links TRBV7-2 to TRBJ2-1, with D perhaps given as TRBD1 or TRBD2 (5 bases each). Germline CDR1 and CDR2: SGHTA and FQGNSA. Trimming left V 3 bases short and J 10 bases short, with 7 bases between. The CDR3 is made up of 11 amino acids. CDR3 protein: CASSLGPEQFF. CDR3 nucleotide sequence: TGTGCCAGCAGCTTGGGACCGGAGCAGTTCTTC. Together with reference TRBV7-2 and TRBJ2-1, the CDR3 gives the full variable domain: GAGVSQSPSNKVTEKGKDVELRCDPISGHTALYWYRQSLGQGLEFLIYFQGNSAPDKSGLPSDRFSAERTGGSVSTLTIQRTQQEDSAVYLCASSLGPEQFFGPGTRLTVL.

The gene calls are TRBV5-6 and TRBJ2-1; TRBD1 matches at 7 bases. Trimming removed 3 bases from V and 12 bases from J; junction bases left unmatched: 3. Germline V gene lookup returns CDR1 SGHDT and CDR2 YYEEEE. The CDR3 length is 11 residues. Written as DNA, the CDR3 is TGTGCCAGCAGCTCACAGGGGTGGCAGTTCTTC. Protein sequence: CASSSQGWQFF. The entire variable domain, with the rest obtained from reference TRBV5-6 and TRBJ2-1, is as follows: DAGVTQSPTHLIKTRGQQVTLRCSPKSGHDTVSWYQQALGQGPQFIFQYYEEEERQRGNFPDRFSGHQFPNYSSELNVNALLLGDSALYLCASSSQGWQFFGPGTRLTVL.